Listed below are T cell receptor beta chains from one sample, sequenced in a study of cytomegalovirus exposure and HLA in healthy donors. Generated by immunoSEQ multiplex PCR, the TCRdb table keeps only in-frame clones and is missing some. The table shows 120,000 or so clones, with 75% to 90% occurring only once. The sequenced sample consisted of PBMCs. Receptors originate from a man between 45 and 60 years old in good health and CMV-seronegative. Each CDR3 is given with its conserved first and last residue. Each record gives: V gene, J gene, D gene, clone size, CDR3 DNA, CDR3 protein. The D gene is left open where the match is weak. Some rows mark clone size as missing; the rest say once, few, many or name a class of expanded clone.

V: TRBV28
J: TRBJ1-1
D: -
size: once
DNA: TGTGCCAGCAGTTTTTCTCCCGGAGAACAGGCTGAAGCTTTCTTT
CDR3: CASSFSPGEQAEAFF

V: TRBV6-1
J: TRBJ2-5
D: TRBD2
size: -
DNA: TGTGCCAGCAGTGGGAGGCGGGAGAGGGAGACCCAGTACTTC
CDR3: CASSGRRERETQYF

V: TRBV10-3
J: TRBJ2-7
D: TRBD2
size: -
DNA: TGTGCCATCAGTACCAGCGGGGTGGACGAGCAGTACTTC
CDR3: CAISTSGVDEQYF

V: TRBV19
J: TRBJ2-7
D: TRBD1
size: -
DNA: TGTGCCAGTAGTATGGGGGGACAGGGATCCTACGAGCAGTACTTC
CDR3: CASSMGGQGSYEQYF

V: TRBV5-1
J: TRBJ2-3
D: -
size: -
DNA: TGCGCCAGCAGCTTGGGGACAAGGGACACAGATACGCAGTATTTT
CDR3: CASSLGTRDTDTQYF

V: TRBV19
J: TRBJ1-2
D: -
size: -
DNA: TGTGCCAGTAGAACCGCTCAGGGGTCAAACTATGGCTACACCTTC
CDR3: CASRTAQGSNYGYTF

V: TRBV10-3
J: TRBJ1-6
D: -
size: -
DNA: TGTGCCATCAGTGAGTCGGTTGGACAGAATAATTCACCCCTCCACTTT
CDR3: CAISESVGQNNSPLHF

V: TRBV28
J: TRBJ1-5
D: -
size: few
DNA: TGTGCCAGCAGATACGGGACAACGAACAATCAGCCCCAGCATTTT
CDR3: CASRYGTTNNQPQHF

V: TRBV29-1
J: TRBJ2-7
D: -
size: -
DNA: TGCAGCGTTGGGGGATGGACAGCCGGGTTCTACGAGCAGTACTTC
CDR3: CSVGGWTAGFYEQYF

V: TRBV6-5
J: TRBJ2-7
D: -
size: -
DNA: TGTGCCAGCAGTTACTCGAACTCCGCAGGCTACTACGAGCAGTACTTC
CDR3: CASSYSNSAGYYEQYF

V: TRBV28
J: TRBJ2-7
D: TRBD2
size: -
DNA: TGTGCCAGCAGTCTCCGGACTAGCGGGTCATCCTACGAGCAGTACTTC
CDR3: CASSLRTSGSSYEQYF

V: TRBV4-3
J: TRBJ2-5
D: TRBD2
size: -
DNA: TGCGCCAGCAGCCAGGGAACGGGACTAGCGGGAGGAGGGGAGACCCAGTACTTC
CDR3: CASSQGTGLAGGGETQYF